This T cell receptor (beta chain) was recorded in a study of blood T cell repertoires in COVID-19. V lost 0 bases and J 3 bases, leaving 8 bases between the germline ends. The CDR3 is 14 residues long. CDR1 is SGDLS, CDR2 YYNGEE, per germline. The repertoire was sequenced with immunoSEQ multiplex PCR; TCRdb's copy has only in-frame clones and lacks some. The sample has 200,000 to 250,000 clones, over 80% seen once. The clonotype was recovered from a woman aged 40-49 years who had recovered from COVID-19. This sequence joins TRBV9 and TRBJ2-3; D gene uncertain. The sequenced material came from PBMCs or T cells enriched from blood (not recorded which). The CDR3 nucleotides read TGTGCCAGCAGCGTAGTGGCCCAAACAGATACGCAGTATTTT. It translates to CASSVVAQTDTQYF.